These T cell receptor beta chains were read from a single sample in a study of regulatory T cells in long-lasting Graves disease. TCRdb processed the multiplex PCR reads anew with MiXCR; each CDR3 protein has one entry. This sample has a few hundred thousand distinct CDR3 sequences; about 16% occur once, and the top ten carry about 25%. This sample was also put to use in a study of T cells in Graves' hyperthyroidism and ophthalmopathy.

Sequences were derived from peripheral blood mononuclear cells (PBMCs), sampled at new diagnosis, from a patient treated with antithyroid drugs. These receptors were obtained from a woman under 30 with Graves disease. CDR3s include the opening cysteine and the closing phenylalanine or tryptophan. The D gene is left open where the match is weak. The size entry is marked missing in some rows and otherwise reads once, few, many or a size class.

>TRBV5-1|TRBJ2-7|NA|NA
TGCGCCAGCAGCTTTTCGGGGACCGCGCAGTACTTC
CASSFSGTAQYF
>TRBV3-1|TRBJ2-1|NA|many
TGTGCCAGCAGCACAGGGTTCCGGGACAATGAGCAGTTCTTC
CASSTGFRDNEQFF
>TRBV29-1|TRBJ2-3|NA|few
TGCAGCGTTGCCAGGCCAGATACGCAGTATTTT
CSVARPDTQYF
>TRBV5-6|TRBJ1-5|TRBD1|NA
TGTGCCAGCAGCTTGGCAGGGACAGGGGATGGCCAGCCCCAGCATTTT
CASSLAGTGDGQPQHF
>TRBV7-2|TRBJ2-2|NA|many
TGTGCCAGCAGCTTAGCGGGGAAGGTCACCGGGGAGCTGTTTTTT
CASSLAGKVTGELFF
>TRBV28|TRBJ2-5|TRBD2|many
TGTGCCAGCAGTTTGCCTAGCGGGAGTCAAGAGACCCAGTACTTC
CASSLPSGSQETQYF
>TRBV2|TRBJ2-2|NA|many
TGTGCCAGCAGCCTTCAAAACACCGGGGAGCTGTTTTTT
CASSLQNTGELFF
>TRBV2|TRBJ2-2|TRBD1|few
TGTGCCAGCCACCGGGACAGGGGTTTTTCTGCCGGGGAGCTGTTTTTT
CASHRDRGFSAGELFF
>TRBV5-6|TRBJ2-2|NA|NA
TGTGCCAGCAGCTTGCCATACGGGGAGCTGTTTTTT
CASSLPYGELFF
>TRBV7-2|TRBJ1-1|NA|NA
TGTGCCAGCAGCTTAGAATCTACGGGGACTGAAGCTTTCTTT
CASSLESTGTEAFF
>TRBV5-1|TRBJ1-5|NA|many
TGCGCCAGCAGCTTGGATGGGGTAACGAATCAGCCCCAGCATTTT
CASSLDGVTNQPQHF
>TRBV27|TRBJ2-7|NA|many
TGTGCCAGCAGCTTATGGCCCTGGCTAGCGAGATACTACGAGCAGTACTTC
CASSLWPWLARYYEQYF
>TRBV28|TRBJ2-1|NA|many
TGTGCCAGCAGTTCCGAGTGGAGAGGGGACAATGAGCAGTTCTTC
CASSSEWRGDNEQFF
>TRBV30|TRBJ2-7|NA|NA
TGTGCCTGGAGTGTACACCGCTGGGAGCAGTACTTC
CAWSVHRWEQYF
>TRBV6-1|TRBJ2-3|TRBD2|many
TGTGCCAGCAGTCCGAGGGACAGCCTAAGACTAGCGGGAATCACAGATACGCAGTATTTT
CASSPRDSLRLAGITDTQYF
>TRBV28|TRBJ2-5|TRBD1|few
TGTGCCAGCCACGGACAGGGGGGCTGGGAGACCCAGTACTTC
CASHGQGGWETQYF
>TRBV6-2/TRBV6-3|TRBJ2-3|TRBD2|many
TGTGCCAGCAGTTATGGCGGGAGGATGACAGATACGCAGTATTTT
CASSYGGRMTDTQYF
>TRBV29-1|TRBJ2-5|NA|few
TGCAGCGTTGACAATGGACAGACCCAGTACTTC
CSVDNGQTQYF